The text below deals with one T cell receptor beta chain. The antigen is not known. Sequencing was performed with immunoSEQ multiplex PCR; in TCRdb, only in-frame clones are kept and a portion is missing. Counted here are some 120,000 clones, 85% to 90% occurring once; the ten biggest clones make up around 4.5%. The data originate from a study of T cell responses to AZD1222 COVID-19 vaccine. Study-level results: After the peak T cell response, and only then, were repertoires sampled.

Germline loops: CDR1 SGHNT, CDR2 YENEEA. Trimming cost V 5 bases and J 8 bases; bases outside gene matches: 6. The length of the CDR3 is 14 residues. This clonotype originated in an adult in good health. The chain couples TRBV11-3 to TRBJ2-3, with 11 bases fitting TRBD2. This specimen was peripheral blood, taken on day 0 of AZD1222 vaccination. CDR3 in DNA: TGTGCCAGCAGCCAGACTAGCGGGGTCGGTACGCAGTATTTT. Its protein product is CASSQTSGVGTQYF. Full variable domain (outside the CDR3, taken from reference TRBV11-3 and TRBJ2-3): EAGVVQSPRYKIIEKKQPVAFWCNPISGHNTLYWYLQNLGQGPELLIRYENEEAVDDSQLPKDRFSAERLKGVDSTLKIQPAELGDSAVYLCASSQTSGVGTQYFGPGTRLTVL.